The 10 T cell receptor beta chains reported below all come from one sample, sequenced in a study of T cell repertoires in cytomegalovirus infection. TCRdb independently ran MiXCR on the reads; one entry per CDR3 protein. The sample contains more than 500,000 distinct CDR3 sequences, approximately 15% of which appear only once. Sample: CD8+ T cells from PBMCs. The receptors derive from a human donor in good health (CMV status not recorded). Some clones in this sample may be carry-over from other donors' samples.

This clonotype was seen at least ten times. This sequence joins TRBV12-3 or TRBV12-4 and TRBJ1-3; the D is unclear. CDR3 length: 19 residues. V was clipped by 0 bases and J by 0 bases, with 18 bases between them. The CDR3 nucleotides read TGTGCCAGCAGTTTAGCGGCGGAGCGGAGGACCTTCTCTGGAAACACCATATATTTT. It translates to CASSLAAERRTFSGNTIYF.

The chain uses TRBV11-2 and TRBJ1-2, with 9 positions matching TRBD1. The V gene end was trimmed by 5 bases and the J gene end by 6 bases; junction bases not matched to a gene: 10. The length of the CDR3 is 15 residues. The germline V gene has CDR1 SGHAT and CDR2 FQNNGV. The DNA of the CDR3 is TGTGCCAGCAGCCAATGGGACAGGGAAGTGGATGGCTACACCTTC. Translating it yields CASSQWDREVDGYTF.

The J gene is TRBJ2-5, the V gene TRBV30; TRBD1 aligns across 10 bases. Trimming removed 8 bases from V and 1 base from J; junction bases left unmatched: 13. CDR1 is GTSNPN and CDR2 is SVGIG in the germline V gene (reference sequence). This CDR3 comprises 16 residues. The CDR3 region has the DNA TGTGCCGCCTACCTCCCGGGACAGGGGCCCCAAGAGACCCAGTACTTC. Translation: CAAYLPGQGPQETQYF. Full variable domain (rest looked up from reference TRBV30 and TRBJ2-5): SQTIHQWPATLVQPVGSPLSLECTVEGTSNPNLYWYRQAAGRGLQLLFYSVGIGQISSEVPQNLSASRPQDRQFILSSKKLLLSDSGFYLCAAYLPGQGPQETQYFGPGTRLLVL.

This clonotype came up a few times. The chain joins TRBV7-9 to TRBJ2-5; D uncertain. The germline gives CDR1 SEHNR, CDR2 FQNEAQ (reference sequence). The CDR3 covers 15 residues. With 3 bases removed from V and 5 bases from J, the gap between germline ends came to 16 bases. As DNA, the CDR3 is TGTGCCAGCAGCTTTAGTTGGGCCGGGCCGGAGACCCAGTACTTC. Protein: CASSFSWAGPETQYF.

V gene TRBV4-1 combines with J gene TRBJ1-4; a weak D match, TRBD1 (5 bases). Germline V lookup: CDR1 MGHRA, CDR2 YSYEKL. Trimming pared 1 base from V and 0 bases from J, leaving 9 bases between. The CDR3 has 16 residues. CDR3 residues: CASSQGRDATNEKLFF. The CDR3 DNA sequence: TGCGCCAGCAGCCAAGGCAGGGACGCAACTAATGAAAAACTGTTTTTT.

This clonotype was seen a few times. The chain employs TRBV28 and TRBJ1-1; no clear D gene. CDR1 and CDR2 from the germline V gene are MDHEN and SYDVKM. CDR3 length equals 15 residues. V lost 4 bases, J lost 2 bases, and 14 bases lay in between. The CDR3 nucleotides are TGTGCCAGCAGTTCCGCCACGAGGTTAAACACTGAAGCTTTCTTT. This encodes CASSSATRLNTEAFF.

The gene calls are TRBV9 and TRBJ1-5; TRBD1 might be the D (5 bases). CDR3 size: 15 residues. The V and J ends lost 0 bases and 5 bases respectively, with 12 bases between them. Germline CDR1 is SGDLS and CDR2 is YYNGEE. The chain's CDR3 is CASSVGGGTYQPQHF. Written as DNA, the CDR3 is TGTGCCAGCAGCGTAGGGGGAGGGACCTATCAGCCCCAGCATTTT. The complete variable domain, with remaining parts taken from reference TRBV9 and TRBJ1-5, reads DSGVTQTPKHLITATGQRVTLRCSPRSGDLSVYWYQQSLDQGLQFLIQYYNGEERAKGNILERFSAQQFPDLHSELNLSSLELGDSALYFCASSVGGGTYQPQHFGDGTRLSIL.

This clonotype was counted at least ten times. The chain is built from TRBV7-8 and TRBJ2-5, with 14 bases lining up with TRBD2. Looked up from germline, CDR1 is SGHVS and CDR2 is FQNEAQ. V trimming: 3 bases; J trimming: 11 bases; junction bases outside the gene matches: 8. The CDR3 is 15 residues long. In DNA form, the CDR3 reads TGTGCCAGCAGCTTTTCGACTAGCGGGGGGGGAAGTCAGTACTTC. As protein: CASSFSTSGGGSQYF.

This clonotype was seen more than once but under ten times. V is TRBV29-1 and J is TRBJ1-2; D ambiguous. The germline gives CDR1 SQVTM, CDR2 ANQGSEA. This CDR3 contains 11 residues. Deletions cut 2 bases from V and 5 bases from J, with 6 bases between. CDR3 DNA sequence: TGCAGCGTTGAAAGTAGATATGGCTACACCTTC. The encoded protein is CSVESRYGYTF.

The chain uses TRBV4-2 and TRBJ1-1; TRBD1 agrees at 9 bases. Germline assignment: CDR1 LGHNA and CDR2 YNFKEQ. This CDR3 spans 16 amino acids. V lost 0 bases to trimming and J lost 4 bases; unmatched junction nucleotides: 6. The CDR3 loop reads CASSQDYRGQSTEAFF. As DNA, the CDR3 is TGTGCCAGCAGCCAAGACTACAGGGGGCAGAGCACTGAAGCTTTCTTT.